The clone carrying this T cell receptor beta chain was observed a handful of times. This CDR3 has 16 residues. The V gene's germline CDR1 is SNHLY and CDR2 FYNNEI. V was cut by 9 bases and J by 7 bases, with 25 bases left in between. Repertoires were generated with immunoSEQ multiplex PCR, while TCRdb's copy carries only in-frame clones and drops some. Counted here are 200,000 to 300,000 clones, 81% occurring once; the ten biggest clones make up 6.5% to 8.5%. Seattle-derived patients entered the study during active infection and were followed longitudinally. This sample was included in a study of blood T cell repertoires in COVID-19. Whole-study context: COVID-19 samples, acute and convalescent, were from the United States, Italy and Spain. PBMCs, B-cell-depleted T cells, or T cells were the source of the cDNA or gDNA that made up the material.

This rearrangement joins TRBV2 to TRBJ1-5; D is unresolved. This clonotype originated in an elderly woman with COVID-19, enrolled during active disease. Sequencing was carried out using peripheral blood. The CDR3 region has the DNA TGTGCCAGTCGACCGAGAGGCTATCCGGGGAAACAGCCCCAGCATTTT. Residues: CASRPRGYPGKQPQHF.